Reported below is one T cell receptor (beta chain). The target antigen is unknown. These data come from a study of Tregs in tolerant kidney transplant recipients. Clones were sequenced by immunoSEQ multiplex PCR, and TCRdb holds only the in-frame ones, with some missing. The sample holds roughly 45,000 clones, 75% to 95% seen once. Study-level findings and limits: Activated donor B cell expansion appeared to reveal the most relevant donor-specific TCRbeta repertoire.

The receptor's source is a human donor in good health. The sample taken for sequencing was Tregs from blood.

CDR3 nucleotide sequence: TGCGCCAGCAACAACAGGGTGGCAGATACGCAGTATTTT. Protein sequence: CASNNRVADTQYF. The rearrangement joins TRBV10-1 to TRBJ2-3, with D possibly matching TRBD1 (6 bases). Germline V gene lookup returns CDR1 WNHNN and CDR2 SYGVQD (reference sequence). CDR3 length equals 13 residues. The V end was cut by 7 bases, the J end by 4 bases, with 12 bases between.